The source of this T cell receptor (beta chain) is a study of T cell repertoires in cytomegalovirus infection. About the study: Both CMV infection and a matching HLA type were indicated by public TCR beta signatures.

A note on this clonotype: Its antigen is undetermined.

V lost 0 bases to trimming and J lost 4 bases, with 12 bases between them. Germline-derived CDR1 and CDR2 are MGHRA and YSYEKL. This CDR3 is built from 15 residues. TCRdb analysed the reads with MiXCR anew, one entry per CDR3 protein. The table shows about 740,000 distinct CDR3 sequences, with 35% to 45% occurring only once. Whole-study findings and limits: The study found HLA-C-restricted CMV-specific TCR beta clonotypes dominating the ex vivo response. CMV carriers with the relevant HLA were identified by cumulative public TCR beta family frequency.

The material sequenced was PBMCs. The chain employs TRBV4-1 and TRBJ1-1; the D gene is possibly TRBD1 (5 bases). The TCR originated in a human donor in good health (CMV status not recorded). Some clones in this sample may be carry-over from other donors' samples. Here the CDR3 DNA reads TGCGCCAGCAGCCAAGATCGGGGGGGGGGCACTGAAGCTTTCTTT. Its protein is CASSQDRGGGTEAFF.